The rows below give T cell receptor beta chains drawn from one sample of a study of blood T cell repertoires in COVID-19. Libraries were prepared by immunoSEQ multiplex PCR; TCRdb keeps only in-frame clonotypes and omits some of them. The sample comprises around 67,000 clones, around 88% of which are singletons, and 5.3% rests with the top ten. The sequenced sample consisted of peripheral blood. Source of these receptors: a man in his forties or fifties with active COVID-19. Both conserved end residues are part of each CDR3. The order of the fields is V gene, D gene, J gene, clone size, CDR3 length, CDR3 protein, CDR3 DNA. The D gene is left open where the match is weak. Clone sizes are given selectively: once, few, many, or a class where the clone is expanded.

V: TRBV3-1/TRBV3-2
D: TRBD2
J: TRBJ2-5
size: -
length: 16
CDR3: CASSLAGERGMETQYF
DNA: TGTGCCAGCAGCCTGGCGGGAGAGCGGGGGATGGAGACCCAGTACTTC

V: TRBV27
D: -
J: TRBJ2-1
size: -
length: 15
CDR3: CASSKAVSSYNEQFF
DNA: TGTGCCAGCAGCAAAGCGGTTAGCTCCTACAATGAGCAGTTCTTC

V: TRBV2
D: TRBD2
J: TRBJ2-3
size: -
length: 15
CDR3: CASSDPAGVADTQYF
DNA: TGTGCCAGCAGTGATCCGGCGGGAGTGGCAGATACGCAGTATTTT

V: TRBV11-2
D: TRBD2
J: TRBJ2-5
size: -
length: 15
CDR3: CASSSSGGLRETQYF
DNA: TGTGCCAGCAGTTCTAGCGGGGGCCTCCGTGAGACCCAGTACTTC

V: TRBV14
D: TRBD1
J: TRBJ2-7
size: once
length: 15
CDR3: CASSRLDRGRVEQYF
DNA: TGTGCCAGCAGCCGACTAGACAGGGGGCGCGTCGAGCAGTACTTC

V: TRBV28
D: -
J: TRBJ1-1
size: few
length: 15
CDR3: CASSSYKGVNTEAFF
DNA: TGTGCCAGCAGTTCGTACAAGGGGGTGAACACTGAAGCTTTCTTT

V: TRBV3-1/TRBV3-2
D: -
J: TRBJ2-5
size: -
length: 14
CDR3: CASLRRAGKETQYF
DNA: TGTGCCAGCCTCCGGCGGGCCGGGAAGGAGACCCAGTACTTC

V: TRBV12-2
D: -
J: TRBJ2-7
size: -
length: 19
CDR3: CASRLKHRGFVSDTYEQYF
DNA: TGTGCAAGTCGCCTAAAACACAGGGGATTCGTCTCGGACACATACGAGCAGTACTTC

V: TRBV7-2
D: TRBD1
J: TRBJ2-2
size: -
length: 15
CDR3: CASSLQGANTGELFF
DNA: TGTGCCAGCAGCCTACAGGGGGCGAACACCGGGGAGCTGTTTTTT

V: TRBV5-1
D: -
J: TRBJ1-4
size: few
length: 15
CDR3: CASSDPQGVNEKLFF
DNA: TGCGCCAGCAGCGACCCACAGGGTGTTAATGAAAAACTGTTTTTT

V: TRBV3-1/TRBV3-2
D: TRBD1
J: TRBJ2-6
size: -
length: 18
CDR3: CASSQMSQGARGANVLTF
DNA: TGTGCCAGCAGCCAAATGAGTCAGGGGGCGCGTGGGGCCAACGTCCTGACTTTC

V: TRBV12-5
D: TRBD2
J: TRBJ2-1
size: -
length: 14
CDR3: CASGLGGRDNEQFF
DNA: TGTGCTAGTGGTTTGGGCGGGAGGGACAATGAGCAGTTCTTC

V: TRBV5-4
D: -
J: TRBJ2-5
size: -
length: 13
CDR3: CASSPGPLGTQYF
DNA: TGTGCCAGCAGCCCTGGGCCCCTCGGGACCCAGTACTTC

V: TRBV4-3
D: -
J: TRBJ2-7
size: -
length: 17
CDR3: CASSQVVSRERINEQYF
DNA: TGCGCCAGCAGCCAAGTAGTGAGTCGGGAGAGGATAAACGAGCAGTACTTC

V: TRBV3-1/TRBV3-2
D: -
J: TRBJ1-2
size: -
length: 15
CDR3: CASSQGFGSNYGYTF
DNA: TGTGCCAGCAGCCAGGGCTTCGGTAGTAACTATGGCTACACCTTC

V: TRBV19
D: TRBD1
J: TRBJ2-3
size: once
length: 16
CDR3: CASSPFGQGSTDTQYF
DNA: TGTGCCAGTAGCCCCTTCGGACAGGGGAGCACAGATACGCAGTATTTT

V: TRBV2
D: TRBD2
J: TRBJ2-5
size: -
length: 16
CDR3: CASSPGLAGPKETQYF
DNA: TGTGCCAGCAGTCCGGGACTAGCGGGGCCAAAAGAGACCCAGTACTTC

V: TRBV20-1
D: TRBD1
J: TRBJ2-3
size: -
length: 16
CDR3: CSASLSTGGKTDTQYF
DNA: TGCAGTGCTAGTCTCTCCACAGGGGGAAAAACAGATACGCAGTATTTT

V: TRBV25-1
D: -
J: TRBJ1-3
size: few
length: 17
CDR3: CASSDLVVAGSGNTIYF
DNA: TGTGCCAGCAGTGATTTAGTGGTGGCGGGCTCTGGAAACACCATATATTTT

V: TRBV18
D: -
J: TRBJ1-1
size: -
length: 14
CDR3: CASSPQEANTEAFF
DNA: TGTGCCAGCTCACCACAGGAGGCGAACACTGAAGCTTTCTTT

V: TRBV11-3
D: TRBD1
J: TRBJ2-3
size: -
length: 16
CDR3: CASSHRDRDGTDTQYF
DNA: TGTGCCAGCAGCCACCGTGACAGGGATGGCACAGATACGCAGTATTTT

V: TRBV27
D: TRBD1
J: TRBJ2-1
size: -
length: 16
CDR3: CASSPRDSWKGNEQFF
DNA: TGTGCCAGCAGTCCCCGGGACAGTTGGAAGGGAAATGAGCAGTTCTTC

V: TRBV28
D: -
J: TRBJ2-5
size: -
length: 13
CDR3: CAIGGGPGETQYF
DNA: TGTGCCATAGGGGGAGGGCCAGGGGAGACCCAGTACTTC

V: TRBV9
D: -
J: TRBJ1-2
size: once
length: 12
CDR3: CASSGGRYGYTF
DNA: TGTGCCAGCAGCGGAGGGAGATATGGCTACACCTTC

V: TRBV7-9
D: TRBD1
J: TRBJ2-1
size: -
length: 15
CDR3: CASSPGQGDKNEQFF
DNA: TGTGCCAGCAGCCCGGGACAGGGAGACAAGAATGAGCAGTTCTTC

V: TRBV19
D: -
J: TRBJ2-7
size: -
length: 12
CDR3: CAIDPSSYEQYF
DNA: TGTGCCATCGACCCTAGCTCCTACGAGCAGTACTTC

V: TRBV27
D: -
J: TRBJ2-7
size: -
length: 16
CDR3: CASSLDSATSVYEQYF
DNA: TGTGCCAGCAGTTTAGACTCGGCAACGTCGGTATACGAGCAGTACTTC

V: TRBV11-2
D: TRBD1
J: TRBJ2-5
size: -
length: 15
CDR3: CASSLSTGGRETQYF
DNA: TGTGCCAGCAGCTTGTCAACAGGGGGCCGCGAGACCCAGTACTTC

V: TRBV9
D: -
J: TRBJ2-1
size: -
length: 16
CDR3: CASSLRAASSYNEQFF
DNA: TGTGCCAGCAGCCTCCGAGCCGCTAGCTCCTACAATGAGCAGTTCTTC

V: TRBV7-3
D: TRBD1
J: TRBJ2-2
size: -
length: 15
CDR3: CASRRTGGRTGELFF
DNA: TGTGCCAGCAGACGGACAGGGGGGCGTACCGGGGAGCTGTTTTTT

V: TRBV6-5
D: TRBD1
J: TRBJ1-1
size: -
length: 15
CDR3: CASTRQGARDTEAFF
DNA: TGTGCCAGCACCAGACAGGGGGCGCGGGACACTGAAGCTTTCTTT

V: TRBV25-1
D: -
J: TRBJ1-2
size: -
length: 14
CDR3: CASSGGAVRGGYTF
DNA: TGTGCCAGCAGTGGGGGAGCAGTACGAGGTGGCTACACCTTC

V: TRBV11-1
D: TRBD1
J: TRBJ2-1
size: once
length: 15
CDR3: CASSTFRDRDDEQFF
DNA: TGTGCCAGCAGCACATTCCGGGACAGGGACGATGAGCAGTTCTTC

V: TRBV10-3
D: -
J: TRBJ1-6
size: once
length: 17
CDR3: CAISDPGKRGGISPLHF
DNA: TGTGCCATCAGTGACCCGGGGAAGAGGGGGGGGATTTCACCCCTCCACTTT

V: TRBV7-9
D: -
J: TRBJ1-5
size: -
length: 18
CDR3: CASSPLGLGGGRNQPQHF
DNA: TGTGCCAGCAGCCCATTGGGCCTCGGGGGAGGAAGGAATCAGCCCCAGCATTTT

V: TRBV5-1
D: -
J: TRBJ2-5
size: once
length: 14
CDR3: CASSFDYLGETQYF
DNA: TGCGCCAGCAGCTTTGACTATTTGGGTGAGACCCAGTACTTC

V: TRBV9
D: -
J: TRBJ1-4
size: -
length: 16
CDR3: CASSLLDSPTNEKLFF
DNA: TGTGCCAGCAGCCTATTGGACAGCCCAACTAATGAAAAACTGTTTTTT

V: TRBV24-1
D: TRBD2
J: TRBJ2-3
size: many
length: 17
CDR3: CATSERTSGRSTDTQYF
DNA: TGTGCCACCAGTGAACGGACTAGCGGGAGGAGCACAGATACGCAGTATTTT

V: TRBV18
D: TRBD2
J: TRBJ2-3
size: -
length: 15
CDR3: CASSPGGEPTDTQYF
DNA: TGTGCCAGCTCACCCGGGGGGGAGCCCACAGATACGCAGTATTTT

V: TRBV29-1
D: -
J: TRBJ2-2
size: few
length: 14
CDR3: CSVEDGANTGELFF
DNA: TGCAGCGTTGAAGACGGAGCGAACACCGGGGAGCTGTTTTTT

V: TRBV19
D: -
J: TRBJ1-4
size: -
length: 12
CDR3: CASRDPGEKLFF
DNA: TGTGCCAGTCGAGATCCGGGTGAAAAACTGTTTTTT

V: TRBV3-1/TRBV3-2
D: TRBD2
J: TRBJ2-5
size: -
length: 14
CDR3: CASLSRGGRETQYF
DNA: TGTGCCAGCCTTTCCCGGGGGGGCCGGGAGACCCAGTACTTC

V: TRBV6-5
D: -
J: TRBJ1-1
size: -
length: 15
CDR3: CASRDLRGSNTEAFF
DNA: TGTGCCAGCAGGGATCTCAGGGGCTCGAACACTGAAGCTTTCTTT